This T cell receptor (beta chain) was documented in a study of T cells in localized non-small cell lung cancer. Study-wide results and limits: When the top 100 tumor clones were examined, a median about 60 of them also appeared in the adjacent lung, which was paired and uninvolved. Higher blood T cell density tracked longer overall survival. Clonality peaked in uninvolved adjacent lung rather than tumor.

CDR3 size: 13 residues. The germline V gene encodes CDR1 SGHTA and CDR2 FQGTGA. Deletions cut 5 bases from V and 3 bases from J, with 10 bases between. Only in-frame clones appear in the TCRdb table, and some are missing; sequencing was by immunoSEQ multiplex PCR. The repertoire holds 25,000 to 35,000 clones, with 70% to 90% as singletons. As to this clone: What it binds is not known.

The chain is built from TRBV7-3 and TRBJ1-1, with D possibly being TRBD1 (5 bases). The receptor was derived from a female donor older than 55 with stage III squamous cell lung carcinoma. The specimen was peripheral blood, collected before any cancer treatment. CDR3 residues: CASSPPGDTEAFF. DNA for the CDR3: TGTGCCAGCAGCCCCCCGGGGGACACTGAAGCTTTCTTT.